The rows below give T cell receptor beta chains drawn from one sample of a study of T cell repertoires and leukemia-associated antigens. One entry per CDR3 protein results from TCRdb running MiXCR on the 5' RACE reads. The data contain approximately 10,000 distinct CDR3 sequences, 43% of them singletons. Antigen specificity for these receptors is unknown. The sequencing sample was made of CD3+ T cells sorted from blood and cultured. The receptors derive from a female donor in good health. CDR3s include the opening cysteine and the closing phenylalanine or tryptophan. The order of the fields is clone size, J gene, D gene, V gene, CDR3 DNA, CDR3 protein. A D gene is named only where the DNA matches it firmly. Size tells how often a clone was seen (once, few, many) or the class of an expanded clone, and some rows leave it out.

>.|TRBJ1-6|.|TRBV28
TGTGCCGGCAGTTTGTCGGGGGGCACACCCCTCCACTTT
CAGSLSGGTPLHF
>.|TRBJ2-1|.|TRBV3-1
TGTGCCAGCAGCCAAGCGGAGAAGCAGTTCTTC
CASSQAEKQFF
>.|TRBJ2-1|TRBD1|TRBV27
TGTGCCAGCATTGCGCAGGGGGCGACTTACTTTAGCTCCTACAATGAGCAGTTCTTC
CASIAQGATYFSSYNEQFF
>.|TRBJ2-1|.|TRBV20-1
TGCAGTGCCCTAGCGCCGACCTACAATGAGCAGTTCTTC
CSALAPTYNEQFF
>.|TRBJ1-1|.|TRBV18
TGTGCCAGCTCCCTACTGGTACAGATCGCAAAAATGAACACTGAAGCTTTCTTT
CASSLLVQIAKMNTEAFF
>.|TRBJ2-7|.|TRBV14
TGTGCCAGCAGCCAAGAGTTAGCGGATACTTACGAGCAGTACTTC
CASSQELADTYEQYF
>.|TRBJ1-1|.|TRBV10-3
TGTGCCATCGCAGCGGTACTTATGAACACTGAAGCTTTCTTT
CAIAAVLMNTEAFF
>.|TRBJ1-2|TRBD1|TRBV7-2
TGTGCCAGCAGCTTAGCGCTGGTACTAGGACAGGGGGATGGCTACACCTTC
CASSLALVLGQGDGYTF
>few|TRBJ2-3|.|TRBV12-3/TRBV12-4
TGTGCCAGCAGGGACACAGGGAGAACGTATTTT
CASRDTGRTYF
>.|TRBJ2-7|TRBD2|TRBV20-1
TGCAGTGCTAAATCGGGACTAGCGGGATTCTCCTACGAGCAGTACTTC
CSAKSGLAGFSYEQYF
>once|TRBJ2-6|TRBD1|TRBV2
TGTGCCTTCTGTTTGGGGACAGGGGGCAGATCTGGGGCCAACGTCCTGACTTTC
CAFCLGTGGRSGANVLTF
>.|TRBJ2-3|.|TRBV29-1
TGCAGCGTTGTACGTGCCAGCAGTGGGTTGTCGCAGTATTTT
CSVVRASSGLSQYF
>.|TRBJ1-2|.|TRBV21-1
TGTGCCAGCAGCACAACCGGGACTTCGGATGGGGTTGGCTACACCTTC
CASSTTGTSDGVGYTF
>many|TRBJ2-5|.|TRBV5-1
TGCGCCAGCAGCTTGGATCCCGGCGGATTAGGGACCCAGTACTTC
CASSLDPGGLGTQYF
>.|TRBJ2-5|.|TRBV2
TGTGCCAGCAGCAAATCCCGCTTTTCGGAGACCCAGTACTTC
CASSKSRFSETQYF
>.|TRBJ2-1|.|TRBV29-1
TGCAGCGTCGAGGGCGGTGGGTATGAGCAGCTCTTC
CSVEGGGYEQLF
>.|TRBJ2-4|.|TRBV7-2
TGTGCCAGCAGCCTTCGGGGGGCCAAAAACATTCAGTACTTC
CASSLRGAKNIQYF
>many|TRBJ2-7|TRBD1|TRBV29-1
TGCAGCGTTGAAACCCCGGACAGGACAAATGGCGAGCAGTACTTC
CSVETPDRTNGEQYF
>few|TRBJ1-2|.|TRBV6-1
TGTGCCAGCAGTGAAGTCGGGCAGGTCCATGGCTACACCTTC
CASSEVGQVHGYTF
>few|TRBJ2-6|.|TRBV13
TGTGCCAGCAGCTTGGGGGGGGCCAACGTCCTGACTTTC
CASSLGGANVLTF
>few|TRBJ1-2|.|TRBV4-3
TGCGCCAGCAGCCAAGTTCGATTTGGGAACTATGGCTACACCTTC
CASSQVRFGNYGYTF
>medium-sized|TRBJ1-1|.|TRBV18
TGTGCCAGCTCACCGGCGGGGATCGGCACTGAAGCTTTCTTT
CASSPAGIGTEAFF
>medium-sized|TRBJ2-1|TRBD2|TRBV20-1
TGCAGTGCTAGAGGAAAGCATAGCGGGCCCTCCAATGAGCAGTTCTTC
CSARGKHSGPSNEQFF
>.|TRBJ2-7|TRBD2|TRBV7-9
TGTGCCAGCAGCCCGGGACTATACTACGAGCAGTACTTC
CASSPGLYYEQYF
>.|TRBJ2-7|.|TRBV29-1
TGCAGCGTTCTCGGGACGGCCTACGAGCAGTACTTC
CSVLGTAYEQYF
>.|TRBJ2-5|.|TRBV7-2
TGTGCCAGCAGCTTCCACAACCAAGAGACCCAGTACTTC
CASSFHNQETQYF
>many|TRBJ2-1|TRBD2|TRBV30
TGTGCCTGGATGGGACTAGCGGGAGCCAATGAGCAGTTCTTC
CAWMGLAGANEQFF
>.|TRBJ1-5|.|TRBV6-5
TGTGCCAGCAGTTCGGGGGGGAATCAGCCCCAGCATTTT
CASSSGGNQPQHF
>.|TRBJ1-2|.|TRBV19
TGTGCCAGTAGTCCCGACAGGTACTCTAACTATGGCTACACCTTC
CASSPDRYSNYGYTF
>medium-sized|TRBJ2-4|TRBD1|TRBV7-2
TGTGCCAGCAGCTTAGGGACAGGGAAAAACATTCAGTACTTC
CASSLGTGKNIQYF
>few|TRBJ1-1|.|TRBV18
TGTGCCAGCTCACCAACAGCACCAGGTGGGGAGCCTGAAGCTTTCTTT
CASSPTAPGGEPEAFF
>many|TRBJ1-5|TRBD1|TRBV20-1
TGCAGTGCCCCGAGGAACAGGGGACCCTTGGTTGATCAGCCCCAGCATTTT
CSAPRNRGPLVDQPQHF
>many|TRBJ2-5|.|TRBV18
TGTGCCAGCTCACCAAGGGTCTCGGAACAAGAGACCCAGTACTTC
CASSPRVSEQETQYF
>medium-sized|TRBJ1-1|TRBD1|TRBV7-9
TGTGCCAGCAGTCGTCAGACAGGGGGCTTTGAAGCTTTCTTT
CASSRQTGGFEAFF
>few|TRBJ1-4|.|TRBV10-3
TGTGCCATCAGTGAGCGGGGAAGGGGTGAAAAACTGTTTTTT
CAISERGRGEKLFF
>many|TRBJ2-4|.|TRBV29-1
TGCAGCGTTGAAGATCCTAAAATAGCCAAAAACATTCAGTACTTC
CSVEDPKIAKNIQYF
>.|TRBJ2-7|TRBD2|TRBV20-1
TGCAGTGCTAGAGTCGGAGTAGCGGGAGACGAGCAGTACTTC
CSARVGVAGDEQYF
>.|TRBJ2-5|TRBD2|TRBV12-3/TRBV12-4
TGTGCCAGCAGTTTTCTAGCGGGAGGGAGCCAAGAGACCCAGTACTTC
CASSFLAGGSQETQYF
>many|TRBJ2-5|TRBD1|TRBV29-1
TGCAGCGTTTACGCCTCGCATTCGGGACAGGGTTTTAAGACCCAGTACTTC
CSVYASHSGQGFKTQYF
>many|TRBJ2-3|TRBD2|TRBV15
TGTGCCACCAGCAGAGAGCAAGGACTAGCGGGAGAACCGGCGCAGTATTTT
CATSREQGLAGEPAQYF
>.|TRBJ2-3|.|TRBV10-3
TGTGCCATCAGTGTTGGTAGCGCAGACACAGATACGCAGTATTTT
CAISVGSADTDTQYF
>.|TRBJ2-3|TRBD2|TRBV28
TGTGCCAGCAGCAAAGGGTTACTAGCGGGAGTTGATACGCAGTATTTT
CASSKGLLAGVDTQYF
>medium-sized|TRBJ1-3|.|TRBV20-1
TGCAGTGCTAGATATGGGAACTCTGGAAACACCATATATTTT
CSARYGNSGNTIYF
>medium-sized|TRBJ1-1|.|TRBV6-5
TGTGCCAGCAGGGGGGGGGCTGAAGCTTTCTTT
CASRGGAEAFF
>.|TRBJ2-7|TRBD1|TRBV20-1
TGCAGTGCTGAGGGGGCGCAATCCTACGAGCAGTACTTC
CSAEGAQSYEQYF
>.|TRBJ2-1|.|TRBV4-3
TGCGCCAGCAGCCAAAGCTCCGGGTTGATCTACAATGAGCAGTTCTTC
CASSQSSGLIYNEQFF
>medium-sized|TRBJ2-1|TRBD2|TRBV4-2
TGTGCCAGCAGCCAAGAGATTAGCGGGGTGAGTGAGCAGTTCTTC
CASSQEISGVSEQFF
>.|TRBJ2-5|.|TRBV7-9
TGTGCCAGCAGCCCTGGACCCTTAGAAGAGACCCAGTACTTC
CASSPGPLEETQYF
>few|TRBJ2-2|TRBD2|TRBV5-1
TGCGCCAGCAGCCAGGGACTAGACCCGGCGAACACCGGGGAGCTGTTTTTT
CASSQGLDPANTGELFF
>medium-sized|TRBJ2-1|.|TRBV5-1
TGCGCCAGCAGCTTTGGGTTCGACAATGAGCAGTTCTTC
CASSFGFDNEQFF
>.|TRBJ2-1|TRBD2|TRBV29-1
TGCAGCGATACATCGGGGCTAGCGGTTAGTTACAATGAGCAGTTCTTC
CSDTSGLAVSYNEQFF
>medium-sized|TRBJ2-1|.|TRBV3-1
TGTGCCAGCAGCCAAGTTCAGGGACTTGAGCAGTTCTTC
CASSQVQGLEQFF
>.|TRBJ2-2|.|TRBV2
TGTACCAGCAGGGGTTCCGGGCACACCGGGGAGCTCTTTTTT
CTSRGSGHTGELFF
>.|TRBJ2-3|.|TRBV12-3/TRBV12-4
TGTGCCAGCAGTCTTGGACCTAGCACAGATACGCAGTATTTT
CASSLGPSTDTQYF
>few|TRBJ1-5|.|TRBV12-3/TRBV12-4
TGTGCCAGCAGTTCCGGGGGGCGGGCTAGCAATCAGCCCCAGCATTTT
CASSSGGRASNQPQHF